Listed below are T cell receptor beta chains from one sample, sequenced in a study of cytomegalovirus exposure and HLA in healthy donors. Profiled with immunoSEQ multiplex PCR; TCRdb holds only in-frame clones, not every one. The sample yields about 150,000 clones, around 75% seen once. The sequenced sample was PBMCs. These receptor sequences come from a man between 25 and 39 years old in good health and CMV-seropositive. Both conserved end residues are part of each CDR3. D genes are given only for firm matches. The size of a clone is reported for some rows only, either as once, few or many, or as a class for expanded clones.

cdr3_length	v_call	j_call	d_call	clone_size	cdr3_aa	cdr3_nt
14	TRBV5-1	TRBJ1-4	TRBD1	few	CASSFGQGGEKLFF	TGCGCCAGCAGCTTTGGACAGGGTGGGGAAAAACTGTTTTTT
13	TRBV28	TRBJ2-5	TRBD1	NA	CASSWGQQETQYF	TGTGCCAGCAGTTGGGGACAGCAAGAGACCCAGTACTTC
13	TRBV12-5	TRBJ1-1	NA	NA	CASRDSSNTEAFF	TGTGCTAGTAGAGACAGTTCGAACACTGAAGCTTTCTTT
15	TRBV5-6	TRBJ1-1	NA	NA	CASSLGAAAGNEAFF	TGTGCCAGCAGCTTAGGGGCGGCGGCAGGAAATGAAGCTTTCTTT
15	TRBV5-1	TRBJ1-4	TRBD1	once	CASSFGTGGNEKLFF	TGCGCCAGCAGCTTCGGGACAGGGGGCAATGAAAAACTGTTTTTT
14	TRBV4-1	TRBJ1-1	NA	NA	CASSQTRLSTEAFF	TGCGCCAGCAGCCAAACCAGGTTAAGCACTGAAGCTTTCTTT
15	TRBV30	TRBJ1-5	TRBD1	NA	CACIRDSAYNQPQHF	TGTGCCTGTATACGGGACAGCGCCTACAATCAGCCCCAGCATTTT
16	TRBV11-2	TRBJ1-4	TRBD1	few	CASSITTGTINEKLFF	TGTGCCAGCAGCATAACGACAGGGACCATTAATGAAAAACTGTTTTTT
12	TRBV10-3	TRBJ2-7	NA	NA	CAIGTYSYEQYF	TGTGCCATCGGGACATATTCCTACGAGCAGTACTTC
14	TRBV10-3	TRBJ1-5	TRBD1	few	CATRDRDSNQPQHF	TGTGCCACCAGGGACAGGGATAGCAATCAGCCCCAGCATTTT
11	TRBV7-2	TRBJ1-2	NA	NA	CASSLGPGYTF	TGTGCCAGCAGCTTAGGTCCGGGCTACACCTTC
14	TRBV6-5	TRBJ2-7	NA	NA	CASRPFRSSYEQYF	TGTGCCAGTCGCCCCTTTCGGAGCTCCTACGAGCAGTACTTC
12	TRBV5-5	TRBJ2-7	NA	NA	CASSLVGVEQYF	TGTGCCAGCAGCTTGGTAGGGGTCGAGCAGTACTTC
14	TRBV2	TRBJ2-5	TRBD1	few	CASKRTGQGETQYF	TGTGCCAGCAAAAGGACAGGGCAGGGGGAGACCCAGTACTTC
13	TRBV11-2	TRBJ2-7	TRBD1	NA	CASSRDRAHEQYF	TGTGCCAGCAGTCGGGACAGGGCCCACGAGCAGTACTTC